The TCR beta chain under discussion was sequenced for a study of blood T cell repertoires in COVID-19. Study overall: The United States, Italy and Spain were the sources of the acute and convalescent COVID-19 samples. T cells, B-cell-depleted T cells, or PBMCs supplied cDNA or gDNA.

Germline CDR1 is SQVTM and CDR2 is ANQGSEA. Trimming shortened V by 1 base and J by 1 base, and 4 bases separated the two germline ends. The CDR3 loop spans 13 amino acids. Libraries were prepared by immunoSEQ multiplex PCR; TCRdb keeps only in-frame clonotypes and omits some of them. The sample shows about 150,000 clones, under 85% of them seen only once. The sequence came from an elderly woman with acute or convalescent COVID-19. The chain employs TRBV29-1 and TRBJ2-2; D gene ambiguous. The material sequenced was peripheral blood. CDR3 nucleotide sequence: TGCAGCGTTGAAGGACTGAACACCGGGGAGCTGTTTTTT. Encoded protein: CSVEGLNTGELFF.